This is a list of T cell receptor beta chains from one sample in a study. TCRdb passed the 5' RACE reads through MiXCR, listing each CDR3 protein once. The sample carries approximately 21,000 distinct CDR3 sequences, about 29% recorded once. Sequenced sample: tumor-infiltrating naive CD4+ T cells sorted from the breast tumor. The receptors shown here come from a female donor with breast cancer. The CDR3 runs from the conserved cysteine through the conserved F or W. The D gene is left open where the match is weak. Clone sizes are given selectively: once, few, many, or a class where the clone is expanded.

J gene	V gene	clone size	D gene	CDR3 protein	CDR3 DNA
TRBJ2-1	TRBV5-1	medium-sized	.	CASSEDVLSYNEQFF	TGCGCCAGCAGTGAAGACGTTCTCTCCTACAATGAGCAGTTCTTC
TRBJ1-2	TRBV7-3	.	.	CASSLNSGSGGCTF	TGTGCCAGCAGCTTAAACTCAGGGTCTGGTGGCTGCACCTTC
TRBJ2-1	TRBV7-6	few	.	CASSPRPRQGYNEQFF	TGTGCCAGCAGCCCAAGGCCAAGGCAGGGCTACAATGAGCAGTTCTTC
TRBJ2-3	TRBV13	few	.	CASSSGKAATQYF	TGTGCCAGCAGCTCCGGGAAAGCCGCTACGCAGTATTTT
TRBJ2-5	TRBV20-1	.	TRBD2	CSARDLFSGSLEGQETQYF	TGCAGTGCCAGAGATCTTTTCAGCGGGAGTTTGGAGGGCCAAGAGACCCAGTACTTC
TRBJ2-1	TRBV4-1	.	TRBD2	CASSQDAGLAGYNEQFF	TGCGCCAGCAGCCAAGATGCAGGACTAGCGGGGTACAATGAGCAGTTCTTC
TRBJ2-7	TRBV10-3	many	TRBD1	CAISEPGQLSSYEQYF	TGTGCCATCAGTGAGCCGGGACAGTTGAGCTCCTACGAGCAGTACTTC
TRBJ2-2	TRBV7-8	few	.	CASSPKLGLNTGELFF	TGTGCCAGCAGCCCGAAATTGGGCCTTAACACCGGGGAGCTGTTTTTT
TRBJ1-4	TRBV5-1	.	.	CASSLGGVDEKLFF	TGCGCCAGCAGCTTGGGCGGGGTTGACGAAAAACTGTTTTTT
TRBJ1-1	TRBV24-1	many	.	CATRVEAFF	TGTGCCACCAGGGTGGAAGCTTTCTTT
TRBJ1-1	TRBV20-1	many	.	CSARSLGQNTEAFF	TGCAGTGCTAGGTCTCTCGGGCAGAACACTGAAGCTTTCTTT
TRBJ2-7	TRBV6-5	.	.	CASSYRGSRNEQYF	TGTGCCAGCAGTTACAGGGGCTCGAGGAACGAGCAGTACTTC
TRBJ2-3	TRBV3-1	.	TRBD2	CASSQWTSGKTDTQYF	TGTGCCAGCAGCCAGTGGACTAGCGGGAAGACAGATACGCAGTATTTT
TRBJ2-7	TRBV6-5	few	TRBD1	CASRRQGAVGQYF	TGTGCCAGCAGACGACAGGGGGCGGTCGGGCAGTACTTC
TRBJ1-1	TRBV5-1	many	.	CASSTGSLNTEAFF	TGCGCCAGCAGCACCGGGTCTCTGAACACTGAAGCTTTCTTT
TRBJ1-1	TRBV18	many	.	CASSPTGRRNTEAFF	TGTGCCAGCTCACCCACGGGACGAAGGAACACTGAAGCTTTCTTT
TRBJ2-1	TRBV5-1	many	TRBD2	CASSLVASGNYNEQFF	TGCGCCAGCAGCTTGGTGGCTAGCGGAAACTACAATGAGCAGTTCTTC
TRBJ1-5	TRBV6-5	many	.	CASKGGNSNQPQHF	TGTGCCAGCAAGGGCGGAAATAGCAATCAGCCCCAGCATTTT
TRBJ1-2	TRBV5-1	.	.	CASSLGYLDGYTF	TGCGCCAGCAGCTTGGGGTATTTGGATGGCTACACCTTC
TRBJ1-1	TRBV9	few	TRBD1	CASSIRDSSPEAFF	TGTGCCAGCAGCATTCGGGACAGTTCCCCTGAAGCTTTCTTT
TRBJ2-1	TRBV3-1	.	TRBD2	CASSLGTSGSYNEQFF	TGTGCCAGCAGCCTTGGGACTAGCGGGAGTTACAATGAGCAGTTCTTC
TRBJ2-1	TRBV5-1	few	TRBD2	CASSLGDYPSFLGF	TGCGCCAGCAGCTTGGGGGACTATCCCTCTTTTTTAGGCTTC
TRBJ2-7	TRBV10-1	medium-sized	TRBD2	CASSGSSGRSEEQYF	TGCGCCAGCAGTGGTAGTAGCGGGAGATCTGAGGAGCAGTACTTC
TRBJ1-3	TRBV12-3/TRBV12-4	.	.	CASSFFGSGNTIYF	TGTGCCAGCAGTTTCTTTGGGTCCGGAAACACCATATATTTT
TRBJ2-3	TRBV9	few	.	CASNSTSGLTTDTQYF	TGTGCCAGCAACTCAACCTCGGGACTGACTACAGATACGCAGTATTTT
TRBJ2-1	TRBV5-1	.	TRBD2	CASSRPGTSATYNEQFF	TGCGCCAGCAGCCGACCAGGGACTAGCGCCACCTACAATGAGCAGTTCTTC
TRBJ1-1	TRBV4-2	many	.	CASSQDGGHKNTEAFF	TGTGCCAGCAGCCAAGATGGGGGACACAAGAACACTGAAGCTTTCTTT
TRBJ2-7	TRBV20-1	many	.	CSARTGRNSYEQYF	TGCAGTGCTAGGACAGGGAGGAACTCCTACGAGCAGTACTTC
TRBJ2-7	TRBV20-1	many	.	CSASGGQTSPYEQYF	TGCAGTGCTAGTGGGGGCCAGACGAGCCCCTACGAGCAGTACTTC
TRBJ1-5	TRBV6-2/TRBV6-3	many	.	CASSYVTKLNQPQHF	TGTGCCAGCAGTTATGTGACCAAACTCAATCAGCCCCAGCATTTT
TRBJ2-1	TRBV7-9	few	.	CASSLSTSYNEQFF	TGTGCCAGCAGCTTGTCTACTAGCTACAATGAGCAGTTCTTC
TRBJ2-1	TRBV7-6	.	TRBD2	CASIRTSGSNEQFF	TGTGCCAGCATACGGACTAGCGGGAGTAATGAGCAGTTCTTC
TRBJ1-1	TRBV6-5	.	.	CASSGAGATEAFF	TGTGCCAGCAGCGGGGCAGGGGCCACTGAAGCTTTCTTT
TRBJ2-3	TRBV7-9	.	.	CASSSRAATSTDTQYF	TGTGCCAGCAGCTCTAGAGCGGCGACTAGCACAGATACGCAGTATTTT
TRBJ2-3	TRBV7-9	medium-sized	.	CASSRELGTDTQYF	TGTGCCAGCAGCAGGGAGTTAGGCACAGATACGCAGTATTTT
TRBJ2-1	TRBV18	.	.	CASSPPTAAYNEQFF	TGTGCCAGCTCACCACCTACAGCAGCCTACAATGAGCAGTTCTTC
TRBJ2-1	TRBV7-3	.	TRBD2	CASSPRTSGMTEQFF	TGTGCCAGCAGCCCAAGGACTAGCGGGATGACTGAGCAGTTCTTC